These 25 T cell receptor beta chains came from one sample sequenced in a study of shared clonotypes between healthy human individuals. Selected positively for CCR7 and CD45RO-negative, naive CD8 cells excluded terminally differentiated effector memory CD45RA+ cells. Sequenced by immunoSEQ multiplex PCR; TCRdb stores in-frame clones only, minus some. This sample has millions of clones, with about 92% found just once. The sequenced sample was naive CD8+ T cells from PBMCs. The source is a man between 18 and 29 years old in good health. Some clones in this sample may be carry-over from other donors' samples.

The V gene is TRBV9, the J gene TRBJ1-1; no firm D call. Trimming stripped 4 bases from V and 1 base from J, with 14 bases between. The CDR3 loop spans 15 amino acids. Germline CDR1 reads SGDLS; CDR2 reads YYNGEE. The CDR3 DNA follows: TGTGCCAGCAGCCCTAATAACCCCCGGAACACTGAAGCTTTCTTT. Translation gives CASSPNNPRNTEAFF.

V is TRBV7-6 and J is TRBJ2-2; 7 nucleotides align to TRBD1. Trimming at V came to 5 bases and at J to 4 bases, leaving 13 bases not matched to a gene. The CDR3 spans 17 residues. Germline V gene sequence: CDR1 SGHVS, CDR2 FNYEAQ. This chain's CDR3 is CASSPGTVRRGTGELFF. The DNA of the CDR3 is TGTGCCAGCAGCCCCGGGACAGTCCGACGGGGCACCGGGGAGCTGTTTTTT.

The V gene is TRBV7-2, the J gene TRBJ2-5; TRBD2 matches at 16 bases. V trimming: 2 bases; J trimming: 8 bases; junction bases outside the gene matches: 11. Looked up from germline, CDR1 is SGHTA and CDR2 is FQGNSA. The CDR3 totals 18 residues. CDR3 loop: CASSLSGLAGGPGSTQYF. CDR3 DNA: TGTGCCAGCAGCTTATCGGGACTAGCGGGAGGGCCAGGGAGCACCCAGTACTTC.

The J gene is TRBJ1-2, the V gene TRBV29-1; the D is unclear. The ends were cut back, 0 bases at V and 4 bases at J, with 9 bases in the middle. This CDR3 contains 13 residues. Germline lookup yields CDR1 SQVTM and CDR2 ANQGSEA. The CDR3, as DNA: TGCAGCGTTGAAGAACGGGAGGGCTATGGCTACACCTTC. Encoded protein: CSVEEREGYGYTF.

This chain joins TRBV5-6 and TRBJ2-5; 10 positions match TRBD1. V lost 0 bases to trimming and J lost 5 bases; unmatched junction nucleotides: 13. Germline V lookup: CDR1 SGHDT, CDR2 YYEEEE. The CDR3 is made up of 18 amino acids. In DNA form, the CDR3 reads TGTGCCAGCAGCTTGGCCCACAGGGACAGGGGTATATGGGAGACCCAGTACTTC. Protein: CASSLAHRDRGIWETQYF.

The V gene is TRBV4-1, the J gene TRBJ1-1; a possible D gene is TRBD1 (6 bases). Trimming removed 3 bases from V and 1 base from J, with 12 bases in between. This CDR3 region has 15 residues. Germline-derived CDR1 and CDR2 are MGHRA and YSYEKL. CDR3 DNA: TGCGCCAGCAGCCAGATAGGGGGGCCGAACACTGAAGCTTTCTTT. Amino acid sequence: CASSQIGGPNTEAFF.

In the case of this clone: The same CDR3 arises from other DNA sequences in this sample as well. CDR3 DNA: TGTGCCAGCAGTTCAGGAGATACGCAGTATTTT. Translating it yields CASSSGDTQYF. The chain has TRBV6-5 and TRBJ2-3; D gene uncertain. Germline V CDR1 and CDR2: MNHEY, SVGAGI. V was trimmed by 4 bases and J by 5 bases, leaving 4 bases between them. This CDR3 comprises 11 residues.

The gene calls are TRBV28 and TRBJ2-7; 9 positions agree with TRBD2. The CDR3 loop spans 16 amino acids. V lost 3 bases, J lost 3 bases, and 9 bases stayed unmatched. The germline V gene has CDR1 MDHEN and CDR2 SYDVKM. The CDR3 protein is CASSLALAGRFYEQYF. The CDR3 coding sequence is TGTGCCAGCAGTTTGGCTCTAGCGGGAAGATTCTACGAGCAGTACTTC.

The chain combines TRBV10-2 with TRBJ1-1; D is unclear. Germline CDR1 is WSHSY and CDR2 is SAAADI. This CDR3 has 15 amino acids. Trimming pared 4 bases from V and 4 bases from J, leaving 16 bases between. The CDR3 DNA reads TGCGCCAGCAGTGGGAAAATTGGTAGGGCCACTGAAGCTTTCTTT. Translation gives CASSGKIGRATEAFF.

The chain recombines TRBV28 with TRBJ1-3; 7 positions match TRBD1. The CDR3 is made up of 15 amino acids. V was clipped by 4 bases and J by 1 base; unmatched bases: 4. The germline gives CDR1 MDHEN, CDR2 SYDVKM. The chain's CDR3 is CASSSPRGSGNTIYF. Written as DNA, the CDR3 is TGTGCCAGCAGTTCCCCCAGGGGGTCTGGAAACACCATATATTTT.

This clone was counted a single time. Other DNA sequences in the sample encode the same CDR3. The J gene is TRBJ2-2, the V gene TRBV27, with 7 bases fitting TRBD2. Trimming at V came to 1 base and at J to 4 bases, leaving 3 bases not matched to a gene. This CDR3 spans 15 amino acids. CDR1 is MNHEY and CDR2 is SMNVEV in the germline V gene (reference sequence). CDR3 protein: CASSLLAGITGELFF. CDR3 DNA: TGTGCCAGCAGTTTATTAGCGGGTATCACCGGGGAGCTGTTTTTT.

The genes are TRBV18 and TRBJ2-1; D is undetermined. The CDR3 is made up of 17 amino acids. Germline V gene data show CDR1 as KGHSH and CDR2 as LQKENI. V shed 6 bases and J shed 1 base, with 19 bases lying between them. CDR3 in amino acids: CASSPVSGQSSYNEQFF. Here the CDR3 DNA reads TGTGCCAGCTCCCCAGTGAGTGGGCAGAGTTCCTACAATGAGCAGTTCTTC. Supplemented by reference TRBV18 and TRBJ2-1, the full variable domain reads NAGVMQNPRHLVRRRGQEARLRCSPMKGHSHVYWYRQLPEEGLKFMVYLQKENIIDESGMPKERFSAEFPKEGPSILRIQQVVRGDSAAYFCASSPVSGQSSYNEQFFGPGTRLTVL.

The DNA for the CDR3 is TGCGCCAGCAAATTTGACAGGGACCCCTACGAGCAGTACTTC. Translating it yields CASKFDRDPYEQYF. The chain has TRBV10-1 and TRBJ2-7; 7 nucleotides match TRBD1. Germline values: CDR1 WNHNN, CDR2 SYGVQD (reference sequence). The CDR3 has 14 residues. The junction had 8 bases not matched to a gene; V was cut back by 7 bases and J by 2 bases.

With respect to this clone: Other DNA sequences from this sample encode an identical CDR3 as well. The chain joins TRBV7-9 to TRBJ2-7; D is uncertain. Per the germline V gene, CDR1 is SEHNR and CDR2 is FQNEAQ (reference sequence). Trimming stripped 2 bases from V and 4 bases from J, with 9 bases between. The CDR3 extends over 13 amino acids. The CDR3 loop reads CASSLSSSYEQYF. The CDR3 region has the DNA TGTGCCAGCAGCTTATCCAGCAGTTACGAGCAGTACTTC.

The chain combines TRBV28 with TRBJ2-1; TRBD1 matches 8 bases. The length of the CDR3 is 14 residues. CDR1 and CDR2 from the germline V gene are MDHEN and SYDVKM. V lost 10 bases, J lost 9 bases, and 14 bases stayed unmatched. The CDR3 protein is CATRRQGAASEQFF. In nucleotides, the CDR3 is TGTGCCACCCGACGGCAGGGGGCGGCCAGTGAGCAGTTCTTC.

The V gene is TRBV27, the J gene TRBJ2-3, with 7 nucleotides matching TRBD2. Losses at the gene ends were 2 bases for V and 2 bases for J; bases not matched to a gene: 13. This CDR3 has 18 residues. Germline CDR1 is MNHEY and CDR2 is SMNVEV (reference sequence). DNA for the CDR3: TGTGCCAGCAGTTTAAGTCAGCGGGGTCCCCGGCACACAGATACGCAGTATTTT. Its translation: CASSLSQRGPRHTDTQYF.

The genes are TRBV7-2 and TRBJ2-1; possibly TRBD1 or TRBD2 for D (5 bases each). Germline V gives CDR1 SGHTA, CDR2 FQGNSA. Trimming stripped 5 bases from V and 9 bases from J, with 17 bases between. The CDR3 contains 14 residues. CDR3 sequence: CASSLLQPGPEQFF. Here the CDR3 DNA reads TGTGCCAGCAGCCTACTACAACCGGGGCCTGAGCAGTTCTTC.

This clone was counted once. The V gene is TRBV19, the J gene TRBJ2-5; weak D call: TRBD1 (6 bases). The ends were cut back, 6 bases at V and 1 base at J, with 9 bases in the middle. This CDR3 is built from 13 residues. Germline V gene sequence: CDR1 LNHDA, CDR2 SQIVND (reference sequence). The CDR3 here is CASSRTVQETQYF. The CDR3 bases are TGTGCCAGTAGCCGGACAGTCCAAGAGACCCAGTACTTC.

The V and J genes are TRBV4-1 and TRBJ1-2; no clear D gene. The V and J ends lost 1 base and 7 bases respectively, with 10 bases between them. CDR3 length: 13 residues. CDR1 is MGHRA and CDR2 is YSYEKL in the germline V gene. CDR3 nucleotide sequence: TGCGCCAGCAGCCAAGTGGGCATCGTTGGCTACACCTTC. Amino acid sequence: CASSQVGIVGYTF.

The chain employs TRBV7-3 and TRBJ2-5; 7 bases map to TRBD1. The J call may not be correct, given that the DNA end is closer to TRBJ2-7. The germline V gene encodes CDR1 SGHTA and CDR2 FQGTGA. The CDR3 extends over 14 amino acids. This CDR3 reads CASSLEGTAYEQYF. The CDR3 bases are TGTGCCAGCAGCTTAGAAGGGACAGCCTACGAGCAGTACTTC.

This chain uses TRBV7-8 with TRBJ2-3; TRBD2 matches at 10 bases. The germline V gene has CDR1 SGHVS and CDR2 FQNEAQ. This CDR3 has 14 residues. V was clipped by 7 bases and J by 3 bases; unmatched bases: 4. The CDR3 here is CASTLAGVTDTQYF. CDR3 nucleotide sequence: TGTGCCAGCACCCTAGCGGGGGTGACAGATACGCAGTATTTT. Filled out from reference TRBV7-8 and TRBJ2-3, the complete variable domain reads GAGVSQSPRYKVAKRGQDVALRCDPISGHVSLFWYQQALGQGPEFLTYFQNEAQLDKSGLPSDRFFAERPEGSVSTLKIQRTQQEDSAVYLCASTLAGVTDTQYFGPGTRLTVL.

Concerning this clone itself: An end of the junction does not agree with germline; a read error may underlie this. The CDR3 region has the DNA TGTGCCAGCAGTTACTCGAATCCCGGGGAGGGAATCTTT. This translates into CASSYSNPGEGIF. The genes are TRBV6-5 and TRBJ1-1; D unresolved. CDR3 length: 13 amino acids. Germline lookup yields CDR1 MNHEY and CDR2 SVGAGI.

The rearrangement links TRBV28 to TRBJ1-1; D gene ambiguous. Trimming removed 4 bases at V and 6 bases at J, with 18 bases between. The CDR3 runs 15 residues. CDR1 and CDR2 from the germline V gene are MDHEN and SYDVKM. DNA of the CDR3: TGTGCCAGCAGTTACCCCCCGGAGGGTCGGGCTGAAGCTTTCTTT. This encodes CASSYPPEGRAEAFF.

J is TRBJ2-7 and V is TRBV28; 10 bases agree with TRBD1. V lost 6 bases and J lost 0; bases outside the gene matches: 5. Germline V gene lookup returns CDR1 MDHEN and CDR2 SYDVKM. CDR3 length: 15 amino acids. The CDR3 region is CASSQWTGGSYEQYF. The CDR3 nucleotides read TGTGCCAGCAGCCAATGGACAGGGGGCTCCTACGAGCAGTACTTC.

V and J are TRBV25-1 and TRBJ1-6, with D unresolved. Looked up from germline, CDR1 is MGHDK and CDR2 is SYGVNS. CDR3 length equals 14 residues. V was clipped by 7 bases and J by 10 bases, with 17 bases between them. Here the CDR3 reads CASNSPSSRSPLHF. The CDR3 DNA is TGTGCCAGCAACAGTCCCTCCAGTAGGTCACCCCTCCACTTT.